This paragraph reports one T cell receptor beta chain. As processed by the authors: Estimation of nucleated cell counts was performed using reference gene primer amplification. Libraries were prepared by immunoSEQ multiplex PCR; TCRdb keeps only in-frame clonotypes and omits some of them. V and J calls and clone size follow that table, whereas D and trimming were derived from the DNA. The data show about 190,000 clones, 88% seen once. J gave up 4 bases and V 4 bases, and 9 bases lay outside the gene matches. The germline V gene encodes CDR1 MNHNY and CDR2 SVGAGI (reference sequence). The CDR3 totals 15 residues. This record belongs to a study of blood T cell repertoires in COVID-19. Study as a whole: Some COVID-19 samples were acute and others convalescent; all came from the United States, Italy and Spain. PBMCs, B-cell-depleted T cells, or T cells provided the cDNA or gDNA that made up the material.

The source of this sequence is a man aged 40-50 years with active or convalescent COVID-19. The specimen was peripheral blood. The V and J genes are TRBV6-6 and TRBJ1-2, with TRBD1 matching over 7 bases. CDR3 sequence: CASSSGGTASYGYTF. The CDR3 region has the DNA TGTGCCAGCAGTTCCGGTGGGACAGCCTCCTATGGCTACACCTTC.